This TCR beta chain was recovered during a study of CD8+ T cells in alopecia areata. Treatment here: oral pan-JAK inhibitor, 5-10 mg twice daily. Study-wide results and caveats: Persistence during tofacitinib was seen for many expanded lesional clones in scalp and blood. Uncertainty about whether baseline CD8+ expansion is linked to response remains, with one nonresponder.

TCR sequencing used cDNA made by reverse transcription of extracted RNA. Generated by immunoSEQ multiplex PCR, the TCRdb table keeps only in-frame clones and is missing some. Of 90,000 to 130,000 clones in the sample, roughly three fifths are singletons; the top ten hold more than 10%. In its sample, this clone was seen a few times. Antigen specificity is unknown. Trimming pared 0 bases from V and 4 bases from J, leaving 18 bases between. The CDR3 covers 16 residues. Germline loops: CDR1 SQVTM, CDR2 ANQGSEA. The chain employs TRBV29-1 and TRBJ1-2; the D gene is possibly TRBD1 (6 bases). This material consisted of CD8+ T cells sorted from blood, taken at week 24, from a patient treated with tofacitinib. The origin of this receptor is a human donor with alopecia areata. This chain's CDR3 is CSVEDLGQGLLYGYTF. The DNA of the CDR3 is TGCAGCGTTGAAGATCTTGGGCAGGGGCTCCTCTATGGCTACACCTTC.